The 20 T cell receptor beta chains below come from one sample, sequenced in a study of T cells after yellow fever vaccination. TCRdb itself ran the 5' RACE reads through MiXCR, one entry per CDR3 protein. Of about 240,000 distinct CDR3 sequences listed, less than 9% were seen once; the top ten hold approximately 0.84%. Sequenced material: CD4+ T cells sorted from PBMCs, taken 15 days after the yellow fever booster vaccination. The receptor source for this set is a man aged 25-45 years who received the YFV17D yellow fever vaccine.

This clonotype has ten or more counts. This chain uses TRBV6-2 or TRBV6-3 with TRBJ1-1, with 8 bases fitting TRBD1. J lost 3 bases, V lost 2 bases, and 11 bases had no gene match. The CDR3 has 17 amino acids. Germline loops: CDR1 MNHEY, CDR2 SVGEGT. Written as DNA, the CDR3 is TGTGCCAGCAGTTACACCCTCAGGGGGCCGTCTGACACTGAAGCTTTCTTT. It encodes CASSYTLRGPSDTEAFF.

This clonotype was counted only a few times. This chain joins TRBV10-3 and TRBJ2-7, with no clear D. Between the trimmed V and J ends, which lost 0 bases and 3 bases, there was a span of 9 bases. The CDR3 consists of 14 residues. CDR1 ENHRY and CDR2 SYGVKD come from the germline V gene. The CDR3, as DNA: TGTGCCATCAGTGAGTCTCTTGGAAGCTACGAGCAGTACTTC. It specifies CAISESLGSYEQYF.

The chain combines TRBV20-1 with TRBJ2-4; D gene uncertain. CDR1 is DFQATT, CDR2 SNEGSKA, per germline (reference sequence). Trimming took off 3 bases at V and 1 base at J, with 13 bases between the two ends. There are 15 residues in the CDR3. The DNA of the CDR3 is TGCAGTGCTAGCAACATAGGGCGGGCCAAAAACATTCAGTACTTC. Translated: CSASNIGRAKNIQYF.

This clonotype has ten or more counts. V usage is TRBV5-1 and J usage is TRBJ2-5, with TRBD1 matching 8 bases. Germline V gene lookup returns CDR1 SGHRS and CDR2 YFSETQ. Unmatched junction bases numbered 6, after V lost 3 bases and J lost 5 bases. CDR3 length equals 14 residues. The CDR3 protein is CASSSDRGGETQYF. The CDR3 DNA sequence: TGCGCCAGCAGCTCAGACAGGGGCGGGGAGACCCAGTACTTC.

This clonotype was seen at least ten times. This rearrangement joins TRBV7-9 to TRBJ1-6; 8 nucleotides match TRBD1. From germline, CDR1 is SEHNR and CDR2 FQNEAQ (reference sequence). Trimming at V came to 1 base and at J to 8 bases, leaving 10 bases not matched to a gene. The CDR3 length is 17 residues. The chain's CDR3 is CASSLGRRTGRDSPLHF. In DNA form, the CDR3 reads TGTGCCAGCAGCTTAGGTCGTCGGACAGGGCGGGATTCACCCCTCCACTTT.

This clonotype has just a few counts. At one boundary the junction diverges from the germline segment, which might be a read error. The V gene is TRBV7-2, the J gene TRBJ2-7; 12 bases line up with TRBD2. This CDR3 is 12 amino acids long. CDR1 is SGHTA and CDR2 is FQGNSA in the germline V gene. The DNA for the CDR3 is TGTGCCAGCAGCTTAGGGGCTAGCGGGAGGGCCTTC. Its translation is CASSLGASGRAF.

This clonotype appeared a few times. This chain connects TRBV7-2 to TRBJ2-1; tentative D call: TRBD2 (6 bases). The V gene lost 6 bases and the J gene lost 15 bases, with 24 bases spanning the gap. The CDR3 spans 14 residues. The germline gives CDR1 SGHTA, CDR2 FQGNSA. In DNA, the CDR3 is TGTGCCAGCAGTCTCAACGGCGGGGCTGGACTCGGGTTCTTC. The encoded protein is CASSLNGGAGLGFF.

This clonotype was counted ten times or more. The rearrangement uses TRBV3-1 and TRBJ2-7; D gene unclear. V was cut by 1 base and J by 6 bases, with 7 bases left in between. This CDR3 has 12 residues. Germline CDR1 and CDR2: LGHDT and YNNKEL (reference sequence). CDR3 residues: CASSQGSAEQYF. CDR3 DNA: TGTGCCAGCAGCCAAGGGAGCGCCGAGCAGTACTTC.

The rearrangement joins TRBV7-3 to TRBJ2-5; TRBD2 aligns across 8 bases. This CDR3 has 15 amino acids. Germline-derived CDR1 and CDR2 are SGHTA and FQGTGA. Trimming took 2 bases from V and 3 from J; bases not matched to a gene: 5. CDR3 nucleotides: TGTGCCAGCAGCTTACGGGCGGGGGGCGAAGAGACCCAGTACTTC. It specifies CASSLRAGGEETQYF.

This clonotype appeared a few times. The chain combines TRBV20-1 with TRBJ2-3; 9 bases are shared with TRBD2. The CDR3 runs 16 residues. Losses at the gene ends were 0 bases for V and 0 bases for J; bases not matched to a gene: 4. Germline CDR1 reads DFQATT; CDR2 reads SNEGSKA (reference sequence). CDR3 coding DNA: TGCAGTGCTAGAGAGTGGCTAGCGGGAAGCACAGATACGCAGTATTTT. Its protein is CSAREWLAGSTDTQYF.

This clonotype has a count of ten or more. V gene TRBV6-2 or TRBV6-3 combines with J gene TRBJ2-1; possible D gene TRBD2, 5 bases. Germline V gene data show CDR1 as MNHEY and CDR2 as SVGEGT. Trimming removed 5 bases from V and 8 bases from J, with 16 bases in between. The CDR3 is 14 amino acids. CDR3 loop: CASSKGPKADEQFF. The CDR3 DNA reads TGTGCCAGCAGTAAAGGTCCCAAAGCGGATGAGCAGTTCTTC.

This clonotype turned up a few times. The V gene is TRBV5-6, the J gene TRBJ2-1, with 10 bases that match TRBD2. Trimming took 4 bases from V and 4 from J; bases not matched to a gene: 8. CDR1 and CDR2 from the germline V gene are SGHDT and YYEEEE. The CDR3 totals 16 residues. CDR3 DNA: TGTGCCAGCAGCACTCGGACTAGCGGTCCTTACAATGAGCAGTTCTTC. Amino acids: CASSTRTSGPYNEQFF.

The sample holds a few counts of this clonotype. The chain employs TRBV12-3 or TRBV12-4 and TRBJ2-1, with D unclear. The CDR3 loop spans 15 amino acids. The V end lost 6 bases, the J end lost 2 bases, and 14 bases lay between the germline ends. The CDR3, as DNA: TGTGCCAGCAGACTCCGAGGCGGACCCTACAATGAGCAGTTCTTC. It yields the protein CASRLRGGPYNEQFF.

This clonotype has ten or more counts. V is TRBV15 and J is TRBJ2-5; 7 positions match TRBD2. This CDR3 spans 14 amino acids. CDR1 is LNHNV and CDR2 is YYDKDF in the germline V gene (reference sequence). V shed 7 bases, J shed 4 bases, and the junction held 9 bases outside the gene matches. The CDR3 nucleotides read TGTGCCACCATCCCGGGAGAGCGGGGAGAGACCCAGTACTTC. This codes for CATIPGERGETQYF.

This clonotype was detected ten times or more. The chain uses TRBV2 and TRBJ1-1; unclear D gene. Germline lookup yields CDR1 SNHLY and CDR2 FYNNEI. The CDR3 sequence is 16 residues long. The V end was cut by 3 bases, the J end by 5 bases, with 19 bases between. CDR3 coding DNA: TGTGCCAGCAGTGACAGGATTGGCCCCTTGCGGACTGAAGCTTTCTTT. Its translation: CASSDRIGPLRTEAFF. Full variable domain (rest looked up from reference TRBV2 and TRBJ1-1): EPEVTQTPSHQVTQMGQEVILRCVPISNHLYFYWYRQILGQKVEFLVSFYNNEISEKSEIFDDQFSVERPDGSNFTLKIRSTKLEDSAMYFCASSDRIGPLRTEAFFGQGTRLTVV.

The chain links TRBV28 to TRBJ2-7; 10 bases align to TRBD2. Germline V gene data show CDR1 as MDHEN and CDR2 as SYDVKM. This CDR3 is 17 amino acids long. With V trimmed by 6 bases and J by 1 base, 12 bases remained unmatched. CDR3 loop: CASSPPGLASLSYEQYF. The CDR3, as DNA: TGTGCCAGCAGCCCACCGGGACTAGCGTCACTATCCTACGAGCAGTACTTC. Full variable domain (rest looked up from reference TRBV28 and TRBJ2-7): DVKVTQSSRYLVKRTGEKVFLECVQDMDHENMFWYRQDPGLGLRLIYFSYDVKMKEKGDIPEGYSVSREKKERFSLILESASTNQTSMYLCASSPPGLASLSYEQYFGPGTRLTVT.

J is TRBJ1-5 and V is TRBV27; no firm D call. V gave up 4 bases and J gave up 1 base, with 20 bases separating them. Germline V CDR1 and CDR2: MNHEY, SMNVEV (reference sequence). The CDR3 is made up of 18 amino acids. In nucleotides, the CDR3 is TGTGCCAGCAGTTCCCGCGCTACGGCCCAGTGGAGCAATCAGCCCCAGCATTTT. Translation: CASSSRATAQWSNQPQHF.

This clonotype was counted a few times. The gene calls are TRBV6-1 and TRBJ2-7; D remains unclear. Germline assignment: CDR1 MNHNS and CDR2 SASEGT. V dropped 2 bases and J dropped 2 bases, with 4 bases sitting between them. The CDR3 is 12 residues long. The CDR3 protein is CASSETAYEQYF. The CDR3 region has the DNA TGTGCCAGCAGTGAAACAGCCTACGAGCAGTACTTC.

The chain carries TRBV11-3 and TRBJ1-1; D is ambiguous. Trimming took off 2 bases at V and 5 bases at J, with 9 bases between the two ends. The CDR3 loop spans 13 amino acids. Germline CDR1 reads SGHNT; CDR2 reads YENEEA. The CDR3 sequence is CASSLNAKTEAFF. The CDR3 DNA reads as TGTGCCAGCAGCTTAAATGCGAAGACTGAAGCTTTCTTT.

This clonotype was counted ten times or more. The rearrangement joins TRBV7-9 to TRBJ2-7; 10 bases agree with TRBD2. The CDR3 has 16 amino acids. Per the germline V gene, CDR1 is SEHNR and CDR2 is FQNEAQ (reference sequence). The V and J ends lost 0 bases and 4 bases, in that order; junction bases with no gene match: 6. The CDR3 reads CASSLAASGGKYEQYF. The CDR3 DNA follows: TGTGCCAGCAGCTTAGCGGCTAGCGGGGGCAAGTACGAGCAGTACTTC.